This T cell receptor (beta chain) was identified during a study of CD8+ T cells in alopecia areata. Study in general: Percent of scalp involved defined treated patients' severity scores.

This clone was seen a few times. As yet, its antigen is unknown. As the sequencing template, cDNA was produced by extracting RNA and reverse transcribing it. TCRdb's table, derived via immunoSEQ multiplex PCR, lists solely in-frame clones and lacks some. The data contain more than 200,000 clones, 64% of them singletons. Treatment defined: oral pan-JAK inhibitor, 5-10 mg twice daily. Sorted populations comprised CD4+ and CD8+ T cells obtained from PBMCs. Whole-study results and caveats: Possibly as an HLA-related effect, TCR sharing across patients appeared less clear than in mice. Elevated clonality characterized lesional scalp relative to normal scalp, particularly in alopecia totalis/universalis.

The germline V gene has CDR1 MGHDK and CDR2 SYGVNS. After removal of 2 bases from V and 3 bases from J, the junction contained 3 bases not matched to a gene. The CDR3 consists of 14 residues. This material consisted of CD4+ T cells sorted from blood, taken at week 4, from a patient treated with tofacitinib. The source of this sequence is a human donor with alopecia areata. The genes are TRBV25-1 and TRBJ2-5, with 7 bases aligning to TRBD2. In DNA form, the CDR3 reads TGTGCCAGCAGTGAAATGGGAGGGAAAGAGACCCAGTACTTC. Translated, it gives CASSEMGGKETQYF.